This T cell receptor (beta chain) emerged from a study of monozygotic twins with inflammatory bowel disease. As regards this clonotype: As yet, its antigen is unknown.

The input for each TCR library was 3500 ng of total RNA. The template switching step added UMIs that contained a 6-nucleotide sample barcode. One entry per CDR3 protein, without DNA, is what TCRdb gives after re-calling the 5' RACE reads. In all, the sample yields some 190,000 distinct CDR3 sequences. CDR3 length equals 15 residues. Germline CDR1 SNHLY, CDR2 FYNNEI. Study-wide results and caveats: IBD patients shared fewer clonotypes with other individuals than healthy twins, especially patients with disease activity signs. Twins with IBD were found to have lower TCRbeta diversity (inverse Simpson) than healthy co-twins.

The genes are TRBV2 and TRBJ2-3; TCRdb calls TRBD1, which cannot be checked without DNA. This TCR was recovered from a human donor with ulcerative colitis or Crohn's disease, or a healthy co-twin of an affected twin (not recorded which). Sequenced: blood. The CDR3 loop is CASSALGIGTDTQYF.